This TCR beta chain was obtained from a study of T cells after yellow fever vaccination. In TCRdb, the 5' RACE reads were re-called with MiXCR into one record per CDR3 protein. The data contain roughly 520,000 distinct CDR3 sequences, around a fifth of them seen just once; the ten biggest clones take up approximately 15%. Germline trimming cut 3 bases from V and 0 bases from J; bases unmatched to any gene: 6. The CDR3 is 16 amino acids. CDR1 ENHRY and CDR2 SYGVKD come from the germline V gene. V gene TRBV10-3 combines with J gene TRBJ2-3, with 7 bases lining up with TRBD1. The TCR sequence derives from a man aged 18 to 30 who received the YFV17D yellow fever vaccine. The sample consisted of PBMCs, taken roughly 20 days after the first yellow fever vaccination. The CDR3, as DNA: TGTGCCATCAGTGACGGGACAGACCTTAGCACAGATACGCAGTATTTT. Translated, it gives CAISDGTDLSTDTQYF.